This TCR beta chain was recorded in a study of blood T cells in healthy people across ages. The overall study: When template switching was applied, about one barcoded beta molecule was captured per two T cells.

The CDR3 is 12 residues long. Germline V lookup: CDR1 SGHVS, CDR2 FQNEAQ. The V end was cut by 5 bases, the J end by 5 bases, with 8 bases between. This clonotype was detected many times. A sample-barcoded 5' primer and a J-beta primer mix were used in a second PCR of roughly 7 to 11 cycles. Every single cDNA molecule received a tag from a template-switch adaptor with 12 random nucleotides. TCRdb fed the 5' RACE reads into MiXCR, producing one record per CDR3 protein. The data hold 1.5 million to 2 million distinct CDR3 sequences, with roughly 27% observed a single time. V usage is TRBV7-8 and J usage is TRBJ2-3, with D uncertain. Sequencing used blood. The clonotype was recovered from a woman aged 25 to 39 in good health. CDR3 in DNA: TGTGCCAGCAGCAAAGAAGGAGATACGCAGTATTTT. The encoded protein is CASSKEGDTQYF.